The rows below give T cell receptor beta chains drawn from one sample of a study of blood T cell repertoires in COVID-19. Sequencing was performed with immunoSEQ multiplex PCR; in TCRdb, only in-frame clones are kept and a portion is missing. The repertoire has roughly 200,000 clones, approximately 82% of them found once; the top ten carry about 9%. Sequencing used peripheral blood. These receptors were obtained from a man aged 40-50 years with active or convalescent COVID-19. Each CDR3 is given with its conserved first and last residue. D genes are given only for firm matches. Expanded clones get a size class; other rows say once, few or many, or leave the size out.

v_call	j_call	d_call	clone_size	cdr3_length	cdr3_nt	cdr3_aa
TRBV6-5	TRBJ2-2	TRBD2	NA	15	TGTGCCAGCAGCCCCGGACTAGCGGGAGGCGGGGAGCTGTTTTTT	CASSPGLAGGGELFF
TRBV5-1	TRBJ2-3	NA	NA	13	TGCGCCAGCAGCTTATATGGACAAGATACGCAGTATTTT	CASSLYGQDTQYF
TRBV12-3/TRBV12-4	TRBJ1-2	NA	NA	12	TGTGCCAGCAGGGGGCAGGGGTATGGCTACACCTTC	CASRGQGYGYTF
TRBV7-6	TRBJ1-1	NA	NA	16	TGTGCCAGCAGCTTACTCCCCCGGACAGTGAACACTGAAGCTTTCTTT	CASSLLPRTVNTEAFF
TRBV2	TRBJ2-2	TRBD1	NA	14	TGTGCCAGCAGAGTCGGGACAGGGGCCGGGGAGCTGTTTTTT	CASRVGTGAGELFF
TRBV19	TRBJ1-5	TRBD1	once	15	TGTGCCAGTAGTATTGTGGACAGGACCAATCAGCCCCAGCATTTT	CASSIVDRTNQPQHF
TRBV7-8	TRBJ2-3	TRBD2	NA	18	TGTGCCAGCAGCCGGGCCCGACTAGCGGTTAAAGTAGAGGATACGCAGTATTTT	CASSRARLAVKVEDTQYF
TRBV11-3	TRBJ1-3	NA	NA	14	TGTGCCAGCAGCCCCACGGGGACACCACCCGGCATATATTTT	CASSPTGTPPGIYF
TRBV6-1	TRBJ1-1	TRBD1	NA	13	TGTGCCAGCCAGGGACAGATCAACACTGAAGCTTTCTTT	CASQGQINTEAFF
TRBV24-1	TRBJ1-2	TRBD1	NA	13	TGTGCCACCAGTGAGACAGGGGGGCTAGGCTACACCTTC	CATSETGGLGYTF
TRBV27	TRBJ2-7	NA	NA	14	TGTGCCAGCAGTACGGCCCCAGGGGTCTACGAGCAGTACTTC	CASSTAPGVYEQYF
TRBV2	TRBJ1-1	TRBD1	NA	13	TGTGCCAGCAGAATCACAGGGGTCACTGAAGCTTTCTTT	CASRITGVTEAFF
TRBV24-1	TRBJ2-7	NA	NA	13	TGTGCCACCAGTGATTTCCAGGGGTACGAGCAGTACTTC	CATSDFQGYEQYF
TRBV24-1	TRBJ1-5	NA	NA	14	TGTGCCACCAGTGACCCGACAAATTATCAGCCCCAGCATTTT	CATSDPTNYQPQHF
TRBV11-1	TRBJ2-1	NA	NA	15	TGTGCCAGCAGCGCCGGACAGCCTTTGTCCAATGAGCAGTTCTTC	CASSAGQPLSNEQFF
TRBV4-3	TRBJ2-1	TRBD2	NA	14	TGCGCCAGCAGCCAGGCGGGGGGGCCCCATGAGCAGTTCTTC	CASSQAGGPHEQFF
TRBV29-1	TRBJ1-2	TRBD1	NA	14	TGCAGCGTCCGGGACAGGAAGGCCTACTATGGCTACACCTTC	CSVRDRKAYYGYTF
TRBV25-1	TRBJ2-1	TRBD2	NA	14	TGTGCCAGCACGCTAGCGGGGGGGGGCAATGAGCAGTTCTTC	CASTLAGGGNEQFF
TRBV2	TRBJ2-1	NA	NA	11	TGTGCCAGCAGCGAGCCGAATGAGCAGTTCTTC	CASSEPNEQFF
TRBV7-9	TRBJ1-3	NA	few	17	TGTGCCAGCAGCTTCTCTGGCAGGAAGAGCTCTGGAAACACCATATATTTT	CASSFSGRKSSGNTIYF
TRBV5-1	TRBJ2-7	NA	NA	14	TGCGCCAGCAGCTTACGGGACTTAGAATACGAGCAGTACTTC	CASSLRDLEYEQYF
TRBV27	TRBJ1-1	NA	NA	16	TGTGCCAGCAGTTTATCGGTAAGGGGGGGGAACACTGAAGCTTTCTTT	CASSLSVRGGNTEAFF
TRBV11-2	TRBJ2-5	TRBD1	NA	18	TGTGCCAGCAGCACACCCGGGACAGGGGCCTCCTACGGGGAGACCCAGTACTTC	CASSTPGTGASYGETQYF
TRBV7-2	TRBJ1-1	NA	NA	14	TGTGCCAGCAGCTCCCCGAGGATCGGGAAACAAGCTTTCTTT	CASSSPRIGKQAFF
TRBV27	TRBJ2-3	NA	NA	14	TGTGCCAGCAGTGAGGGGGTATCGGGGGATACGCAGTATTTT	CASSEGVSGDTQYF
TRBV12-3/TRBV12-4	TRBJ1-5	NA	NA	13	TGTGCCAGCAGTTTAGACATCAATCAGCCCCAGCATTTT	CASSLDINQPQHF
TRBV4-1	TRBJ2-5	TRBD1	NA	20	TGCGCCAGCAGCCAAGATGTAATAAGATCTGCCCCAGGGGGCCAAGAGACCCAGTACTTC	CASSQDVIRSAPGGQETQYF
TRBV19	TRBJ1-5	TRBD1	once	13	TGTGCCAGTAGTAGGGACAGTAATCAGCCCCAGCATTTT	CASSRDSNQPQHF
TRBV24-1	TRBJ1-2	NA	NA	14	TGTGCCACCAGCGACGCTCAGGATCTGCGTGGCTACACCTTC	CATSDAQDLRGYTF
TRBV27	TRBJ2-1	NA	NA	14	TGTGCCAGCAGTTTATCCCTGACTAAAAATGAGCAGTTCTTC	CASSLSLTKNEQFF
TRBV19	TRBJ1-5	TRBD1	NA	14	TGTGCCAGTAGTACCATGACAGGGCCCCAGCCCCAGCATTTT	CASSTMTGPQPQHF
TRBV10-3	TRBJ2-7	NA	NA	12	TGTGCCATCGCCCGGGGAAGCTACGAGCAGTACTTC	CAIARGSYEQYF
TRBV2	TRBJ1-6	TRBD1	NA	16	TGTGCCAGCAGTCGACCTCGGACAGGACCGAATTCACCCCTCCACTTT	CASSRPRTGPNSPLHF
TRBV28	TRBJ1-1	NA	NA	13	TGTGCCATCGGCAGGGGTGAGAACACTGAAGCTTTCTTT	CAIGRGENTEAFF
TRBV24-1	TRBJ2-6	NA	few	15	TGTGCCACCAGTGATACGAGTGCCGGGGCCAACGTCCTGACTTTC	CATSDTSAGANVLTF
TRBV6-2/TRBV6-3	TRBJ1-4	TRBD1	few	15	TGTGCCAGCAGTTCCGCAGGACAGGGGAATGAAAAACTGTTTTTT	CASSSAGQGNEKLFF
TRBV12-3/TRBV12-4	TRBJ2-7	NA	once	13	TGTGCCAGCAGTCCGTCCCCGGGTTACGAGCAGTACTTC	CASSPSPGYEQYF
TRBV6-5	TRBJ1-2	TRBD1	NA	15	TGTGCCAGCAGTAAAACAGGGGGCGCCTTGAATGGCTACACCTTC	CASSKTGGALNGYTF
TRBV7-9	TRBJ2-1	TRBD2	NA	15	TGTGCCAGCAGCCATAGCGGGGGGCGGTTGAATGAGCAGTTCTTC	CASSHSGGRLNEQFF
TRBV6-4	TRBJ2-1	TRBD2	NA	16	TGTGCCAGCAGTGAAGGAGCGGGAAGGTCCTACAATGAGCAGTTCTTC	CASSEGAGRSYNEQFF
TRBV5-1	TRBJ2-3	NA	NA	16	TGCGCCAGCAGCTTTGATCCGGGATGGGACACAGATACGCAGTATTTT	CASSFDPGWDTDTQYF
TRBV19	TRBJ1-5	TRBD1	NA	15	TGTGCCAGTCGGACAGGTATAGCTGGCAATCAGCCCCAGCATTTT	CASRTGIAGNQPQHF
TRBV2	TRBJ1-5	NA	NA	15	TGTGCCAGCAGTGTTGGCAGGGGAAGGCTCCAGCCCCAGCATTTT	CASSVGRGRLQPQHF